This TCR beta chain was recovered during a study of tumor-infiltrating lymphocytes in primary liver carcinoma. Study-wide results and caveats: Because the samples were bulk unsorted, the study did not compare CD4+ and CD8+ repertoires.

It was unsorted whole blood that yielded blood RNA, and germline DNA was also extracted. It was before surgery that around 3.7 milliliters of peripheral blood were collected. A few counts support this clonotype. What it binds is unknown. A primer matching the constant region was used to make TCR beta cDNA from around 550 ng of total RNA. For TCR beta, libraries were produced by three nested multiplex PCR rounds using slightly modified ARM-PCR. Each CDR3 protein is one row after TCRdb ran MiXCR on the multiplex PCR reads. The sample consists of 250,000 to 350,000 distinct CDR3 sequences, 50% to 60% of them appearing once. The clonotype originates from a woman in her 30s with primary liver carcinoma and hepatitis B virus infection. Sequenced: peripheral blood.

The CDR3 protein is CASSFRGPSSYEQYF. CDR3 DNA sequence: TGTGCCAGCAGCTTCCGGGGACCTTCCTCCTACGAGCAGTACTTC. The rearrangement links TRBV5-6 to TRBJ2-7; D might be TRBD1 or TRBD2, each matching 5 bases. CDR1 is SGHDT, CDR2 YYEEEE, per germline. There are 15 residues in the CDR3. The V end was cut by 2 bases, the J end by 0 bases, with 12 bases between.